This T cell receptor beta chain was recorded in a study of blood T cell repertoires in COVID-19. Whole-study context: From T cells, B-cell-depleted T cells, or PBMCs came the material, which was cDNA or gDNA.

CDR1 and CDR2 from the germline V gene are PRHDT and FYEKMQ (reference sequence). The V end was cut by 2 bases, the J end by 6 bases, with 24 bases between. The CDR3 spans 18 residues. In the original processing: Nucleated cell counts were estimated from reference gene primer amplification. Profiling relied on immunoSEQ multiplex PCR, and the TCRdb table lists in-frame clones only, not all of them. The V and J calls and the clone size are those of that table, but D and trimming were determined from the DNA. The sample lists approximately 130,000 clones; about 86% were seen once. The receptor was derived from a woman in her forties or fifties who had recovered from COVID-19. The specimen sequenced was peripheral blood. V and J are TRBV13 and TRBJ2-3; D possibly corresponds to TRBD2 (6 bases). CDR3 sequence: CASSLRGYRDFGWDTQYF. As DNA, the CDR3 is TGTGCCAGCAGCTTACGGGGGTACCGGGACTTCGGGTGGGATACGCAGTATTTT.